Shown below are 2 T cell receptor beta chains from a single sample sequenced in a study of monozygotic twins with inflammatory bowel disease. After re-calling the 5' RACE reads, TCRdb lists one entry per CDR3 protein, DNA absent. This sample's table reports some 150,000 distinct CDR3 sequences. The sample comprised blood. These receptors all stem from a human donor with ulcerative colitis or Crohn's disease, or a healthy co-twin of an affected twin (not recorded which).

This chain joins TRBV6-5 and TRBJ1-6; the D call of TRBD1 rests on TCRdb alone, since no DNA is present to check it. The CDR3 loop spans 14 amino acids. Germline CDR1 reads MNHEY; CDR2 reads SVGAGI. The CDR3 spells CASSYGAGGSPLHF.

The chain links TRBV10-3 to TRBJ2-7; absent DNA, TCRdb's TRBD2 call cannot be checked. The length of the CDR3 is 14 residues. CDR1 ENHRY and CDR2 SYGVKD come from the germline V gene. The CDR3 is CAISGAGLTYEQYF.